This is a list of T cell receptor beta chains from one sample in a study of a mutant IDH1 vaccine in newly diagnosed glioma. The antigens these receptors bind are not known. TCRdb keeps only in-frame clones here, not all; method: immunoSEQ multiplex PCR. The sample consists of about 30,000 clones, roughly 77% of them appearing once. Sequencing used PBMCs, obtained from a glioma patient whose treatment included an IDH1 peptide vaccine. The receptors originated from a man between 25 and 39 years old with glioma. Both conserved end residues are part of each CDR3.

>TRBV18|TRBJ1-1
CASSPDGGTEAFF
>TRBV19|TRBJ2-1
CASSLRGPYNEQFF
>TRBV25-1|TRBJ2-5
CASSGGETQYF
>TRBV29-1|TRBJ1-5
CSVVEGNQPQHF
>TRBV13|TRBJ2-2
CASSSRAGGYTGELFF
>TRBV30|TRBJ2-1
CAWSPGTSGNEQFF
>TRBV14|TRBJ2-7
CASSRFSEGQGYEQYF
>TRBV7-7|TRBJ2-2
CASSLVLNTGELFF
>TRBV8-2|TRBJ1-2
CGRIDESSATSTSTSQTYGYTF
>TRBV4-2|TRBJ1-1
CASSQDQRADTEAFF
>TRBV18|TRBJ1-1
CASSRDVNTEAFF
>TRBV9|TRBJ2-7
CASSKQGGLSYEQYF
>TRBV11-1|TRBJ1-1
CASSLFLGQATEAFF
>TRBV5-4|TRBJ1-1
CASSGTEDTEAFF
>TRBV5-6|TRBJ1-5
CASSLATGGGQPQHF
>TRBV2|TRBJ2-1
CASSPAGGRAPNVF
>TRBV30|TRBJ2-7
CARIEAGSYEQYF
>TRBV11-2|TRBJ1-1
CASSLDRGYTEAFF
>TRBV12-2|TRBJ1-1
CASRPREGQVRGGLRAFF
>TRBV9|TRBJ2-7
CASSVEPGTYEQYF
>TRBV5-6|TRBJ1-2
CASSSYHRGNYGYTF
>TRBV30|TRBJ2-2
CAWSQSALRSGELFF
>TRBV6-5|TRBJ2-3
CASSSGQAYTDTQYF
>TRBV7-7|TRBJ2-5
CASSLGGGQETQYF